The 19 T cell receptor beta chains below all came from one sample that was sequenced in a study of CD8 T cells in Susac syndrome. RNA amounts of about 0.45 to 1 ug underwent reverse transcription with random hexamers. TCRdb reanalysed the immunoSEQ multiplex PCR reads using MiXCR and keeps one entry per CDR3 protein. The sample lists some 160,000 distinct CDR3 sequences, around 95% seen once, with roughly 0.084% in the top ten. Input material: CD4+ T cells from PBMCs. These receptors were taken from a human donor with Susac syndrome.

The gene calls are TRBV28 and TRBJ2-1; TRBD2 matches at 9 bases. The CDR3 length is 14 residues. The V segment lost 11 bases and the J segment 6 bases; nucleotides outside the gene matches: 11. In germline, CDR1 is MDHEN, CDR2 SYDVKM. The CDR3 DNA is TGTGCCGGACGTAGAGCGGGAGGAGGCAATGAGCAGTTCTTC. Translated: CAGRRAGGGNEQFF. Supplemented by reference TRBV28 and TRBJ2-1, the full variable domain reads DVKVTQSSRYLVKRTGEKVFLECVQDMDHENMFWYRQDPGLGLRLIYFSYDVKMKEKGDIPEGYSVSREKKERFSLILESASTNQTSMYLCAGRRAGGGNEQFFGPGTRLTVL.

The chain uses TRBV6-5 and TRBJ1-1, with D uncertain. The ends were cut back, 5 bases at V and 6 bases at J, with 13 bases in the middle. Germline loops: CDR1 MNHEY, CDR2 SVGAGI. The CDR3 is made up of 13 amino acids. CDR3 DNA sequence: TGTGCCAGCAGTGTACCGGGCAGCGCTGAAGCTTTCTTT. This gives the protein CASSVPGSAEAFF.

This chain connects TRBV11-2 to TRBJ2-5; D is uncertain. This CDR3 is 17 amino acids long. V lost 0 bases to trimming and J lost 7 bases, with 21 bases between them. CDR1 and CDR2 (germline): SGHAT, FQNNGV. In DNA, the CDR3 is TGTGCCAGCAGCTTAGATGGAAGTTCGACCGCCCGGGCGACCCAGTACTTC. Its translation: CASSLDGSSTARATQYF.

The chain combines TRBV10-2 with TRBJ2-1, with D possibly matching TRBD1 (5 bases). V lost 7 bases, J lost 4 bases, and 8 bases lay in between. Germline CDR1 and CDR2: WSHSY and SAAADI. The CDR3 totals 12 residues. As DNA, the CDR3 is TGCGCCAGCAACGACAGATACAATGAGCAGTTCTTC. This encodes CASNDRYNEQFF.

The chain uses TRBV5-1 and TRBJ2-2; D unclear. Trimming took 6 bases from V and 5 from J, leaving 17 bases between them. From germline, CDR1 is SGHRS and CDR2 YFSETQ. The CDR3 has 15 amino acids. CDR3: CASTLDTPMTGELFF. CDR3 coding DNA: TGCGCCAGCACACTCGACACACCAATGACCGGGGAGCTGTTTTTT.

The chain carries TRBV4-1 and TRBJ2-5; the match to TRBD2 covers 7 bases. This CDR3 comprises 13 residues. Germline V CDR1 and CDR2: MGHRA, YSYEKL. With 4 bases clipped from V and 5 bases from J, the junction kept 4 bases outside the gene matches. The CDR3 protein is CASSPWGGETQYF. For the CDR3, the DNA is TGCGCCAGCAGCCCCTGGGGGGGGGAGACCCAGTACTTC.

This clonotype appeared a single time. This CDR3 is CASSVGRHNSPLHF. The CDR3 DNA is TGTGCCAGCAGCGTAGGTCGACATAATTCACCCCTCCACTTT. The chain links TRBV9 to TRBJ1-6; no firm D call. Deletions cut 0 bases from V and 5 bases from J, with 6 bases between. The CDR3 sequence is 14 residues long. Germline V gene sequence: CDR1 SGDLS, CDR2 YYNGEE.

The J gene is TRBJ2-4, the V gene TRBV3-1; D might be TRBD2 (6 bases). CDR1 and CDR2 (germline): LGHDT, YNNKEL (reference sequence). V gave up 1 base and J gave up 15 bases, with 13 bases separating them. The CDR3 extends over 12 amino acids. The CDR3 DNA reads TGTGCCAGCAGCCAAGTAGGGACTTTCCCGTACTTC. Protein product: CASSQVGTFPYF.

This chain joins TRBV27 and TRBJ2-3; D tentatively reads TRBD1 or TRBD2 (5 bases each). The germline gives CDR1 MNHEY, CDR2 SMNVEV (reference sequence). The ends were cut back, 3 bases at V and 2 bases at J, with 12 bases in the middle. The CDR3 spans 15 residues. CDR3 bases: TGTGCCAGCAGTTTGGTCGGGGACGACACAGATACGCAGTATTTT. Amino acids: CASSLVGDDTDTQYF.

In this sample, this clonotype turned up a few times. The CDR3 loop reads CSVEGHTGELFF. DNA of the CDR3: TGCAGCGTTGAGGGGCACACCGGGGAGCTGTTTTTT. The chain uses TRBV29-1 and TRBJ2-2, with D perhaps TRBD1 (5 bases). Germline V gene lookup returns CDR1 SQVTM and CDR2 ANQGSEA. This CDR3 contains 12 residues. V was trimmed by 3 bases and J by 3 bases, leaving 5 bases between them.

The rearrangement links TRBV7-9 to TRBJ2-5; 7 bases line up with TRBD1. The CDR3 loop spans 16 amino acids. Germline CDR1 is SEHNR and CDR2 is FQNEAQ (reference sequence). Unmatched junction bases numbered 14, after V lost 6 bases and J lost 4 bases. The CDR3 reads CASSFISGTASETQYF. As DNA, the CDR3 is TGTGCCAGCAGTTTCATATCCGGGACAGCCTCAGAGACCCAGTACTTC.

The chain employs TRBV23-1 and TRBJ1-2, with D possibly matching TRBD1 (6 bases). TRBV23-1 is marked as an open reading frame, function uncertain. The CDR3 consists of 11 residues. Trimming pared 8 bases from V and 8 bases from J, leaving 12 bases between. DNA of the CDR3: TGCGCCAGCGGGGCGGGGGGCGGCTACACCTTC. As protein: CASGAGGGYTF.

This rearrangement joins TRBV7-9 to TRBJ1-1; unclear D gene. Trimming removed 5 bases from V and 8 bases from J, with 6 bases in between. The CDR3 runs to 10 residues. The germline gives CDR1 SEHNR, CDR2 FQNEAQ (reference sequence). The CDR3 loop reads CASSLSEAFF. CDR3 DNA sequence: TGTGCCAGCAGCCTCTCCGAAGCTTTCTTT.

The chain carries TRBV18 and TRBJ1-2, with a weak D call TRBD1 (5 bases). Germline V lookup: CDR1 KGHSH, CDR2 LQKENI. The V end was cut by 3 bases, the J end by 7 bases, with 15 bases between. The CDR3 is made up of 14 amino acids. The CDR3 region is CASSPRDGSGGYTF. CDR3 DNA sequence: TGTGCCAGCTCACCCCGGGACGGTAGCGGTGGCTACACCTTC.

The chain uses TRBV29-1 and TRBJ1-1; 10 bases are shared with TRBD1. The CDR3 covers 14 residues. V trimming: 6 bases; J trimming: 4 bases; junction bases outside the gene matches: 8. Germline V lookup: CDR1 SQVTM, CDR2 ANQGSEA. The CDR3 loop is CSVRRDRGRTEAFF. The CDR3 nucleotides read TGCAGCGTCCGCCGGGACAGGGGTCGCACTGAAGCTTTCTTT.

V is TRBV28 and J is TRBJ2-4; D perhaps matches TRBD1 (5 bases). Germline V gives CDR1 MDHEN, CDR2 SYDVKM. CDR3 length equals 14 residues. V lost 1 base and J 7 bases, leaving 11 bases between the germline ends. CDR3 protein: CASSLYGRANIQYF. CDR3 bases: TGTGCCAGCAGTTTATACGGCAGGGCTAACATTCAGTACTTC.

J is TRBJ1-2 and V is TRBV20-1; D is unclear. Germline CDR1 DFQATT, CDR2 SNEGSKA (reference sequence). The CDR3 is 14 residues long. Trimming shortened V by 0 bases and J by 4 bases, and 12 bases separated the two germline ends. CDR3: CSARDLSEFYGYTF. The DNA of the CDR3 is TGCAGTGCTAGAGATTTGTCGGAGTTCTATGGCTACACCTTC.

The chain recombines TRBV4-2 with TRBJ2-1, with 11 bases aligning to TRBD2. The CDR3 length is 16 residues. Germline V gives CDR1 LGHNA, CDR2 YNFKEQ. V lost 0 bases to trimming and J lost 6 bases; unmatched junction nucleotides: 4. CDR3 nucleotide sequence: TGTGCCAGCAGCCAAGATACTAGCGGGAGAGGCAATGAGCAGTTCTTC. Translated: CASSQDTSGRGNEQFF.

This chain joins TRBV15 and TRBJ1-5; D remains ambiguous. Trimming removed 3 bases from V and 3 bases from J, with 12 bases in between. This CDR3 is 15 amino acids long. Germline V gives CDR1 LNHNV, CDR2 YYDKDF (reference sequence). CDR3 in amino acids: CATSRDRTDNQPQHF. The CDR3 DNA reads TGTGCCACCAGCAGGGACCGGACGGACAATCAGCCCCAGCATTTT.